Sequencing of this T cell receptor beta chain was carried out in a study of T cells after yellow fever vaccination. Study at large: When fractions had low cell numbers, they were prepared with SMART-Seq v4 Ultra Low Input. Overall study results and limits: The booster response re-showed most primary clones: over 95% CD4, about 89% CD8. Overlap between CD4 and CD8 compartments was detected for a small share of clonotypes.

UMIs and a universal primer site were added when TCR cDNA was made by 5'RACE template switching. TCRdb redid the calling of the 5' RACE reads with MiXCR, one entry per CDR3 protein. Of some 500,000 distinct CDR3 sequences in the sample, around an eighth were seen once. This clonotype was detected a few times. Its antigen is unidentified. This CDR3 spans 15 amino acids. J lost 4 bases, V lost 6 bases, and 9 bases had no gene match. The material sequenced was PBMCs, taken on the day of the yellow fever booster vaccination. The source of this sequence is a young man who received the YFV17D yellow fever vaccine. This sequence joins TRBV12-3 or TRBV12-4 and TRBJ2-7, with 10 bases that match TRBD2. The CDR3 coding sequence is TGTGCCAGCAGGGAGGGGACTAGCGAAAGGTACGAGCAGTACTTC. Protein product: CASREGTSERYEQYF.